These T cell receptor beta chains were read from a single sample in a study of blood T cells in healthy people across ages. One entry per CDR3 protein results from TCRdb running MiXCR on the 5' RACE reads. Among 730,000 or so distinct CDR3 sequences listed, roughly 41% were seen once. The sample comprised blood. The receptor set was obtained from an elderly man in good health. The CDR3 runs from the conserved cysteine through the conserved F or W. A D gene is named only where the DNA matches it firmly. Clone size is given for some rows only: seen once, a few or many times, or a class if the clone is expanded.

TRBJ1-5	TRBV7-2	.	.	CASSDTGQSNQPQHF	TGTGCCAGCAGCGACACAGGACAGAGCAATCAGCCCCAGCATTTT
TRBJ2-1	TRBV4-2	.	TRBD1	CASSLQEGAGGYNEQFF	TGTGCCAGCAGCCTTCAGGAAGGCGCAGGGGGCTACAATGAGCAGTTCTTC
TRBJ1-4	TRBV20-1	.	.	CSATRPGGRGEKLFF	TGCAGTGCTACACGGCCGGGGGGGAGGGGTGAAAAACTGTTTTTT
TRBJ2-3	TRBV28	.	.	CATSPLRDPPDTQYF	TGTGCCACCTCCCCCCTTAGGGATCCCCCAGATACGCAGTATTTT
TRBJ1-6	TRBV9	.	TRBD1	CASSLGTGVGPLHF	TGTGCCAGCAGCCTCGGGACAGGGGTGGGGCCCCTCCACTTT
TRBJ1-2	TRBV12-3/TRBV12-4	.	.	CASSLAIRTANGYTF	TGTGCCAGCAGTTTAGCTATCCGGACAGCTAATGGCTACACCTTC
TRBJ2-5	TRBV7-9	.	.	CASSVQGPQETQYF	TGTGCCAGCAGTGTTCAAGGTCCGCAAGAGACCCAGTACTTC
TRBJ2-3	TRBV7-2	once	.	CASSLSPTPDTQYF	TGTGCCAGCAGCTTATCGCCAACCCCAGATACGCAGTATTTT
TRBJ1-5	TRBV10-2	few	.	CASSNGQPQHF	TGCGCCAGCAGTAACGGTCAGCCCCAGCATTTT
TRBJ2-6	TRBV9	.	.	CASSSDSGGSGANVLTF	TGTGCCAGCAGCAGTGATAGCGGAGGCTCTGGGGCCAACGTCCTGACTTTC
TRBJ2-1	TRBV6-2/TRBV6-3	few	.	CASSRGTGEQFF	TGTGCCAGCAGCCGGGGTACGGGTGAGCAGTTCTTC
TRBJ2-7	TRBV7-4	.	.	CASSLVEGTSSYEQYF	TGTGCCAGCAGCTTAGTTGAGGGAACGAGCTCCTACGAGCAGTACTTC
TRBJ2-7	TRBV7-2	.	.	CASSVAGDLDEQYF	TGTGCCAGCAGCGTAGCAGGGGATTTGGACGAGCAGTACTTC
TRBJ2-6	TRBV5-1	few	.	CASSLVGSGSGANVLTF	TGCGCCAGCAGCTTGGTCGGCAGCGGCTCTGGGGCCAACGTCCTGACTTTC
TRBJ2-2	TRBV7-2	.	TRBD2	CASSLGLGLTGELFF	TGTGCCAGCAGCCTGGGACTAGGTCTAACCGGGGAGCTGTTTTTT
TRBJ2-5	TRBV3-1	.	TRBD1	CASSRPGQGLAAQYF	TGTGCCAGCAGCCGTCCCGGACAGGGGTTGGCGGCCCAGTACTTC
TRBJ2-5	TRBV20-1	.	.	CSASPSWIVQYF	TGCAGTGCTAGCCCCTCCTGGATAGTGCAGTACTTC
TRBJ2-1	TRBV5-6	.	.	CASSLRGNERFF	TGTGCCAGCAGCTTGAGGGGCAATGAGCGGTTCTTC
TRBJ2-1	TRBV7-2	.	.	CASSPDRRREQFF	TGTGCCAGCAGCCCCGACAGGCGGCGGGAGCAGTTCTTC
TRBJ2-1	TRBV6-5	.	.	CAGRHTSNPYNEQFF	TGTGCCGGCAGACACACTAGTAATCCCTACAATGAGCAGTTCTTC
TRBJ2-7	TRBV7-9	.	TRBD1	CASSGGQGIEQYF	TGTGCCAGCAGCGGCGGACAGGGCATCGAGCAGTACTTC
TRBJ2-4	TRBV4-1	.	TRBD1	CASSYDRVNGNIQYF	TGCGCCAGCAGTTACGACAGGGTAAATGGAAACATTCAGTACTTC
TRBJ2-3	TRBV28	few	.	CASSLTKPPGTQYF	TGTGCCAGCAGTTTAACTAAACCCCCCGGTACGCAGTATTTT
TRBJ1-1	TRBV7-3	once	.	CASSPEASGGTEAFF	TGTGCCAGCAGCCCCGAAGCCTCGGGGGGAACTGAAGCTTTCTTT
TRBJ1-3	TRBV28	.	.	CASSSRQFSGNTIYF	TGTGCCAGCAGTTCTAGGCAATTCTCTGGAAACACCATATATTTT
TRBJ2-7	TRBV2	few	TRBD1	CAGNRDRDEQYF	TGTGCCGGGAACCGGGACAGGGACGAGCAGTACTTC
TRBJ2-1	TRBV4-2	.	TRBD2	CASSQAALAGGNNEQFF	TGTGCCAGCAGCCAAGCCGCGTTAGCGGGAGGAAACAATGAGCAGTTCTTC
TRBJ2-7	TRBV9	.	TRBD2	CASSVGLAESSYEQYF	TGTGCCAGCAGCGTCGGGCTAGCGGAAAGCTCCTACGAGCAGTACTTC
TRBJ2-7	TRBV7-9	few	.	CASSISNYEQYF	TGTGCCAGCAGCATCTCCAACTACGAGCAGTACTTC
TRBJ1-4	TRBV7-2	few	.	CASSPGYLELFF	TGTGCCAGCAGCCCAGGGTATCTAGAACTGTTTTTT
TRBJ2-7	TRBV9	once	TRBD1	CASQSSNRDRAYEQYF	TGTGCCAGTCAATCCTCCAACCGGGACAGGGCCTACGAGCAGTACTTC
TRBJ1-2	TRBV29-1	few	.	CSVEARREGRGYTF	TGCAGCGTTGAAGCTCGCAGGGAAGGACGCGGCTACACCTTC
TRBJ2-2	TRBV11-2	.	TRBD2	CASSGQMSGGADGELFF	TGTGCCAGCAGTGGTCAGATGAGCGGGGGGGCGGACGGGGAGCTGTTTTTT
TRBJ2-5	TRBV28	.	.	CASRARGSVHPQYF	TGTGCCAGCAGGGCCCGTGGCAGCGTCCATCCCCAGTACTTC
TRBJ2-5	TRBV6-1	.	.	CASSEGRGRETQYF	TGTGCCAGCAGTGAAGGTCGCGGAAGGGAGACCCAGTACTTC
TRBJ2-7	TRBV10-3	.	TRBD1	CAITPGQGASYEQYF	TGTGCCATCACCCCGGGACAGGGGGCCTCCTACGAGCAGTACTTC
TRBJ2-3	TRBV27	.	.	CASIGRDKEGTDTQYF	TGTGCCAGCATAGGCCGAGACAAAGAAGGCACAGATACGCAGTATTTT
TRBJ2-3	TRBV11-2	few	.	CASSHITGLATDTQYF	TGTGCCAGCAGCCACATCACAGGGTTGGCCACAGATACGCAGTATTTT
TRBJ2-5	TRBV20-1	.	.	CSASGQGQYNEQYF	TGCAGTGCTAGCGGCCAGGGCCAATACAATGAGCAGTACTTC
TRBJ2-3	TRBV14	.	.	CASSQDYGSTQYF	TGTGCCAGCAGCCAAGATTACGGGAGTACGCAGTATTTT
TRBJ2-6	TRBV15	.	.	CATSRTLGRSSGANVLTF	TGTGCCACCAGCAGAACACTGGGACGTAGCTCTGGGGCCAACGTCCTGACTTTC
TRBJ2-5	TRBV12-3/TRBV12-4	few	.	CASSPLGTKETQYF	TGTGCCAGCAGTCCCCTAGGTACCAAAGAGACCCAGTACTTC